This TCR beta chain was recovered during a study of blood T cell repertoires in COVID-19. Libraries were prepared by immunoSEQ multiplex PCR; TCRdb keeps only in-frame clonotypes and omits some of them. In the table there are hundreds of thousands of clones, roughly 80% of which are singletons. The V gene lost 6 bases and the J gene lost 7 bases, with 15 bases spanning the gap. The length of the CDR3 is 13 residues. CDR1 is SNHLY and CDR2 is FYNNEI in the germline V gene. It was within 2 weeks before study entry that exposed participants met a COVID-19 case. The receptor was isolated from a middle-aged man who had been exposed to COVID-19. The sequenced material came from PBMCs or T cells enriched from blood (not recorded which). The chain joins TRBV2 to TRBJ1-2; D is unclear. In DNA, the CDR3 is TGTGCCAGCAGGGGGAGGACTAAAGGTGGCTACACCTTC. Its translation: CASRGRTKGGYTF.